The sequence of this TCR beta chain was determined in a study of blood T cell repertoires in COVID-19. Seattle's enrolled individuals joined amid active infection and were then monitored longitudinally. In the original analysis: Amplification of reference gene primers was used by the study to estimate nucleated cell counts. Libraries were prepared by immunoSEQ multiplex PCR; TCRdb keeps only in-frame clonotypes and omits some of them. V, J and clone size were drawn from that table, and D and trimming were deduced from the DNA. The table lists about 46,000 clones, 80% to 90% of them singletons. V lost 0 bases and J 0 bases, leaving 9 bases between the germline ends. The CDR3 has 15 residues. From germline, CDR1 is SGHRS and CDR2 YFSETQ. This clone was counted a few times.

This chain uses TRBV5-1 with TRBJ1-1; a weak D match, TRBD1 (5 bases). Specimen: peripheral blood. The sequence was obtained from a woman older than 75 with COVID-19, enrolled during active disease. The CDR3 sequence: CASSLGQIMNTEAFF. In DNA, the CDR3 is TGCGCCAGCAGCTTGGGACAGATCATGAACACTGAAGCTTTCTTT.